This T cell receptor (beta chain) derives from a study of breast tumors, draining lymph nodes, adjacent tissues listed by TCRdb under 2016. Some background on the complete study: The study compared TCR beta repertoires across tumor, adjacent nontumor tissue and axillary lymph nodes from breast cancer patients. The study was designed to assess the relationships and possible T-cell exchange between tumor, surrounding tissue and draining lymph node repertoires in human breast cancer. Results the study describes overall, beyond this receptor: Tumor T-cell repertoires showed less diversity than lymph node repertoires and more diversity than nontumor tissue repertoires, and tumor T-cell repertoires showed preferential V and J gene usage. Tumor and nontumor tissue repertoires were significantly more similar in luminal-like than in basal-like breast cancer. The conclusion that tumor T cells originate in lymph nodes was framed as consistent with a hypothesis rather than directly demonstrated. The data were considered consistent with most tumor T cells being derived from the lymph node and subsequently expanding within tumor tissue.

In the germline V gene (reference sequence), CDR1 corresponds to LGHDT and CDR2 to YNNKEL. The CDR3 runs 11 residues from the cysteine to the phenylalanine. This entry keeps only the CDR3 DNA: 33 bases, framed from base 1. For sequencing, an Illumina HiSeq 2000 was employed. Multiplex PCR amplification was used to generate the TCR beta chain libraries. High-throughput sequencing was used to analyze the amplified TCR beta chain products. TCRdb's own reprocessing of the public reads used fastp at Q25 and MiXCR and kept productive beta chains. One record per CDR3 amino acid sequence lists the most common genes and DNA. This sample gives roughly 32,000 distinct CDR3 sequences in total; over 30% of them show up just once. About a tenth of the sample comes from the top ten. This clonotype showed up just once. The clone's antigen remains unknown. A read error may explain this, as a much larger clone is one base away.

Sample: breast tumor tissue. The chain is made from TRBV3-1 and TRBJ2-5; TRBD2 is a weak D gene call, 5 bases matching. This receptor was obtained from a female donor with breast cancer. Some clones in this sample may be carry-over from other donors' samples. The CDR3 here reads CASSQTGRVAF. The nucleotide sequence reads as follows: TGTGCCAGCAGCCAGACCGGGCGGGTGGCATTC.